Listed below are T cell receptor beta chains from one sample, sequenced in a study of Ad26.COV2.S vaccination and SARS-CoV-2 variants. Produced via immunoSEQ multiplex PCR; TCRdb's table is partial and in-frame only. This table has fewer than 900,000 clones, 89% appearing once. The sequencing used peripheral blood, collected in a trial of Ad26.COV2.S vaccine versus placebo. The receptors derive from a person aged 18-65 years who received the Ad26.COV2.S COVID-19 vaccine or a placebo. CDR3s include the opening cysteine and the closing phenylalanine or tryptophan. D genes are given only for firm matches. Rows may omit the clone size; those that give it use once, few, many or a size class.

CATSKGSRDRVYEQYF | TGTGCCACCAGCAAGGGTTCCCGGGACAGGGTTTACGAGCAGTACTTC | TRBD1 | TRBJ2-7 | TRBV15 | once
CASSLERGNEQFF | TGTGCCAGCAGCTTGGAGCGGGGAAATGAGCAGTTCTTC | TRBD2 | TRBJ2-1 | TRBV7-9 | -
CSVNREGETQYF | TGCAGCGTCAACAGGGAGGGGGAGACCCAGTACTTC | - | TRBJ2-5 | TRBV29-1 | once
CASTGSSVMGTGEQFF | TGCGCCAGCACCGGGAGCTCCGTTATGGGCACAGGTGAGCAGTTCTTC | - | TRBJ2-1 | TRBV5-1 | -
CASSFRGGMNTEAFF | TGTGCCAGCAGCTTCAGGGGCGGAATGAACACTGAAGCTTTCTTT | - | TRBJ1-1 | TRBV7-8 | -
CASSFGAAEAFF | TGTGCCAGCAGCTTCGGGGCCGCTGAAGCTTTCTTT | - | TRBJ1-1 | TRBV11-3 | -
CASSPGTGSLEQYF | TGTGCCAGTAGTCCCGGGACAGGGTCTCTCGAGCAGTACTTC | TRBD1 | TRBJ2-7 | TRBV19 | -
CASRVAGGNTGELFF | TGTGCCAGCAGGGTAGCGGGAGGTAACACCGGGGAGCTGTTTTTT | TRBD2 | TRBJ2-2 | TRBV27 | -
CSAVYNEQFF | TGCAGTGCTGTCTACAATGAGCAGTTCTTC | - | TRBJ2-1 | TRBV20-1 | -
CASSLQSSGLPYGYTF | TGTGCCAGCAGCTTACAGAGTTCAGGATTACCCTATGGCTACACCTTC | - | TRBJ1-2 | TRBV7-2 | -
CASSLGDTSTDTQYF | TGTGCCAGCAGCCTCGGGGACACAAGCACAGATACGCAGTATTTT | - | TRBJ2-3 | TRBV3-1/TRBV3-2 | -
CASSLAPRDEAFF | TGTGCCAGCAGCTTAGCGCCCCGGGATGAAGCTTTCTTT | - | TRBJ1-1 | TRBV7-9 | -
CASSARQAIYEQYF | TGTGCCAGCAGCGCCCGACAGGCAATCTACGAGCAGTACTTC | - | TRBJ2-7 | TRBV11-2 | -
CASRLKGEQYF | TGTGCCAGCAGGCTGAAGGGCGAGCAGTACTTC | - | TRBJ2-7 | TRBV25-1 | -
CASRAGTGSTGELFF | TGTGCCAGCAGGGCCGGGACAGGGAGCACCGGGGAGCTGTTTTTT | TRBD1 | TRBJ2-2 | TRBV7-3 | -
CASSDLTGEPYNSPLHF | TGTGCCAGCAGTGACCTCACAGGGGAACCCTATAATTCACCCCTCCACTTT | TRBD1 | TRBJ1-6 | TRBV6-1 | -
CASSFTGTEETQYF | TGTGCCAGCAGCTTCACTGGGACAGAAGAGACCCAGTACTTC | TRBD1 | TRBJ2-5 | TRBV7-8 | -
CAISEVQTNTEAFF | TGTGCCATCAGTGAAGTACAGACCAACACTGAAGCTTTCTTT | - | TRBJ1-1 | TRBV10-3 | -
CASSPLGGRYEQYF | TGTGCCAGCAGCCCCCTCGGCGGGAGGTACGAGCAGTACTTC | TRBD2 | TRBJ2-7 | TRBV7-9 | once
CASSYSNAGLGYGYTF | TGTGCCAGCAGTTACTCGAACGCGGGGCTTGGGTATGGCTACACCTTC | - | TRBJ1-2 | TRBV6-5 | -
CASSFRTGGYTF | TGTGCCAGCAGCTTTCGGACAGGCGGCTACACCTTC | TRBD1 | TRBJ1-2 | TRBV6-6 | -
CATSREGGNQPQHF | TGTGCCACCAGCAGAGAGGGGGGGAATCAGCCCCAGCATTTT | - | TRBJ1-5 | TRBV15 | -
CASSLITASYNEQFF | TGTGCCAGCAGCTTAATTACAGCCTCCTACAATGAGCAGTTCTTC | - | TRBJ2-1 | TRBV7-8 | once
CASSLDSRRGGRPQHF | TGTGCCAGCAGCTTAGACAGTAGGAGGGGAGGTAGGCCCCAGCATTTT | - | TRBJ1-5 | TRBV7-2 | -
CSARDSYEQYF | TGCAGCGCAAGGGACTCCTACGAGCAGTACTTC | - | TRBJ2-7 | TRBV29-1 | few
CASSEGDRTYEQYF | TGTGCCAGCAGTGAAGGGGACAGAACCTACGAGCAGTACTTC | TRBD1 | TRBJ2-7 | TRBV2 | -
CASSIRGFGQPQHF | TGTGCCAGTAGTATTAGAGGGTTCGGTCAGCCCCAGCATTTT | - | TRBJ1-5 | TRBV19 | -
CASGSPPGSNNSPLHF | TGTGCCAGCGGGAGTCCCCCAGGGTCGAACAATTCACCCCTCCACTTT | - | TRBJ1-6 | TRBV19 | -
CASRPDSNTGELFF | TGCGCCAGCAGGCCCGACAGTAACACCGGGGAGCTGTTTTTT | - | TRBJ2-2 | TRBV10-1 | -
CASSLTSGASNEQFF | TGTGCCAGTAGTCTGACTAGCGGAGCATCCAATGAGCAGTTCTTC | TRBD2 | TRBJ2-1 | TRBV19 | -
CASSFVSRGEGYTF | TGTGCCAGCAGCTTTGTGAGTCGCGGGGAAGGCTACACCTTC | - | TRBJ1-2 | TRBV7-9 | -
CASSLTSGGNYEQFF | TGTGCCAGCAGCCTGACTAGCGGGGGGAACTATGAGCAGTTCTTC | TRBD2 | TRBJ2-1 | TRBV2 | -
CATSDVWESTKLNTEAFF | TGTGCCACCAGTGATGTTTGGGAGTCGACAAAATTGAACACTGAAGCTTTCTTT | - | TRBJ1-1 | TRBV24-1 | -